The 3 T cell receptor beta chains given below trace back to one sample, sequenced in a study of early T cells in non-severe SARS-CoV-2 infection. TCRdb reprocessed the 5' RACE reads via MiXCR and lists one record per CDR3 protein. The sample lists just over 95,000 distinct CDR3 sequences, more than 9.5% occurring once. Sequenced sample: whole blood. Receptors were obtained from an adult who was a healthcare worker with PCR-confirmed SARS-CoV-2 infection or an uninfected control (not recorded which).

This clonotype was seen only a few times. V is TRBV7-9 and J is TRBJ2-2, with 9 positions matching TRBD2. J gave up 6 bases and V 4 bases, and 9 bases lay outside the gene matches. This CDR3 has 16 amino acids. Germline CDR1 and CDR2: SEHNR and FQNEAQ (reference sequence). The CDR3 DNA sequence: TGTGCCAGCAGCTGGGGTCCGATAGCGGGAGCCGGGGAGCTGTTTTTT. Amino acids: CASSWGPIAGAGELFF. Filled out from reference TRBV7-9 and TRBJ2-2, the complete variable domain reads DTGVSQNPRHKITKRGQNVTFRCDPISEHNRLYWYRQTLGQGPEFLTYFQNEAQLEKSRLLSDRFSAERPKGSFSTLEIQRTEQGDSAMYLCASSWGPIAGAGELFFGEGSRLTVL.

This clonotype was recorded a few times. The chain carries TRBV20-1 and TRBJ2-4, with 9 bases fitting TRBD2. V trimming: 0 bases; J trimming: 6 bases; junction bases outside the gene matches: 9. Looked up from germline, CDR1 is DFQATT and CDR2 is SNEGSKA (reference sequence). CDR3 length: 16 amino acids. CDR3 residues: CSARDRAGGPGNIQYF. The CDR3 nucleotides are TGCAGTGCTAGAGATCGAGCGGGGGGCCCCGGAAACATTCAGTACTTC.

Remarks on this clonotype: The junction does not match germline at one end; this may be a read error. The chain uses TRBV5-1 and TRBJ1-5; no definite D call. The CDR3 totals 15 residues. Per germline, CDR1 SGHRS and CDR2 YFSETQ. The CDR3 reads CASSLSSGYNQPQRF. CDR3 DNA sequence: TGCGCCAGCAGCTTGTCGTCAGGTTACAATCAGCCCCAGCGTTTT. Full variable domain (outside the CDR3, taken from reference TRBV5-1 and TRBJ1-5): KAGVTQTPRYLIKTRGQQVTLSCSPISGHRSVSWYQQTPGQGLQFLFEYFSETQRNKGNFPGRFSGRQFSNSRSEMNVSTLELGDSALYLCASSLSSGYNQPQRFGDGTRLSIL.